This T cell receptor (beta chain) was observed in a study of blood T cell repertoires in COVID-19. At the level of the study: Nucleic acid was either cDNA or gDNA, and it came from T cells, B-cell-depleted T cells, or PBMCs.

Sequencing used immunoSEQ multiplex PCR; TCRdb keeps in-frame clones, though not all of them. This table holds under 250,000 clones, about four fifths found once. Trimming took 4 bases from V and 5 from J, leaving 11 bases between them. The CDR3 consists of 13 residues. In germline, CDR1 is LNHDA, CDR2 SQIVND (reference sequence). The V gene is TRBV19, the J gene TRBJ1-1, with D perhaps matching TRBD1 (6 bases). Source material: peripheral blood. The sequence was collected from a woman in her fifties or sixties with active or convalescent COVID-19. CDR3 amino acids: CASSTRGTTEAFF. As DNA, the CDR3 is TGTGCCAGTAGTACCAGGGGTACGACTGAAGCTTTCTTT.